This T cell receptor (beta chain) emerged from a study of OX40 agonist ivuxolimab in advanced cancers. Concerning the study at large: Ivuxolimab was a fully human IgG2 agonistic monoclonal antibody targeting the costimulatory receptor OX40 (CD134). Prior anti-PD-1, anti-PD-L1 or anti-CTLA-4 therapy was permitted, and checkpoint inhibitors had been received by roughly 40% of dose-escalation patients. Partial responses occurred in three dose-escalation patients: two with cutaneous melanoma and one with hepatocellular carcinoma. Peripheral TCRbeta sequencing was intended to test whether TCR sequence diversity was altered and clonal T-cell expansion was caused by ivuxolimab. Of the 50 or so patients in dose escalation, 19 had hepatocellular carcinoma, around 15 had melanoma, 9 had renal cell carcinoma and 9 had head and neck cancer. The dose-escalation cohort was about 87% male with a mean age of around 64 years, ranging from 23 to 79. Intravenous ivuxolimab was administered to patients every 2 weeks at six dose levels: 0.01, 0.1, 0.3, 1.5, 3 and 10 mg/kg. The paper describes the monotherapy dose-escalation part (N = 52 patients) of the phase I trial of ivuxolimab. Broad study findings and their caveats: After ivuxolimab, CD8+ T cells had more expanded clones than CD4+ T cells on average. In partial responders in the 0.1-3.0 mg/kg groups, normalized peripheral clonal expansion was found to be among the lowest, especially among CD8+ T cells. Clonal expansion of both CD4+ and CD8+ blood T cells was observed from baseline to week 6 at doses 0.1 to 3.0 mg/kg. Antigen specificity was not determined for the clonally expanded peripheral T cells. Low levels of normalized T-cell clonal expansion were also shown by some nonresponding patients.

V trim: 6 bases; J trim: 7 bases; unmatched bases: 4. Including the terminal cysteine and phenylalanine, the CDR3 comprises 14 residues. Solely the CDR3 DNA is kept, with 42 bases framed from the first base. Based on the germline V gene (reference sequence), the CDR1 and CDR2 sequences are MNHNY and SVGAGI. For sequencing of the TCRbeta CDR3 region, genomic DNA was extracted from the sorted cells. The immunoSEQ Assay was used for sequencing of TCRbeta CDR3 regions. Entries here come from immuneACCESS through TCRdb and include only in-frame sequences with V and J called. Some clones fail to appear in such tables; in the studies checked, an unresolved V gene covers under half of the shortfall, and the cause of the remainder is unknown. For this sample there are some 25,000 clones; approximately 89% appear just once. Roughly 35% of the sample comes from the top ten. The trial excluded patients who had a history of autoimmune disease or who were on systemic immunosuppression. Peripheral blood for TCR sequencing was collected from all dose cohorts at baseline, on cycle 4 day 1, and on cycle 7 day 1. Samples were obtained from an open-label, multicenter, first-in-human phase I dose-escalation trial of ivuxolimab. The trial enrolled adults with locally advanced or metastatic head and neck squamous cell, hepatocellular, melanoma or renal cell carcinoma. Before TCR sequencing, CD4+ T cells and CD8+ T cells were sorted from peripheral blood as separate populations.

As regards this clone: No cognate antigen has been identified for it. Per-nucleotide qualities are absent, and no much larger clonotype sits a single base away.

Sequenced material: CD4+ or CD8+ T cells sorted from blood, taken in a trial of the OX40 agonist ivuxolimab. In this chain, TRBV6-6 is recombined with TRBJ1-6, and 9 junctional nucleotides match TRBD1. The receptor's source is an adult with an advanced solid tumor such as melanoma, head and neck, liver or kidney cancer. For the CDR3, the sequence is CASSQDRGNSPLHF. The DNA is TGTGCCAGCAGCCAGGACAGGGGAAATTCACCCCTCCACTTT.